This paragraph reports one T cell receptor (beta chain). Its specificity is unknown. The table came from immunoSEQ multiplex PCR; TCRdb's copy has only in-frame clones and leaves some out. The data contain 210,000 or so clones, approximately 94% of them seen just once; the ten biggest clones take up roughly 1%. V gave up 0 bases and J gave up 7 bases, with 18 bases separating them. The CDR3 consists of 16 residues. Germline CDR1 LGHNA, CDR2 YNFKEQ. The entry originates in a study of T cell responses to AZD1222 COVID-19 vaccine. Findings of the study overall: In a largely white British group with more females than males, clonal diversity was possibly underestimated. Elevations in Spike-specific TCR breadth and depth followed administration of two AZD1222 doses. After the peak T cell response, and only then, were repertoires sampled.

The sequence was obtained from an adult in good health. The specimen was peripheral blood, collected on day 0 of MenACWY control vaccination. The chain combines TRBV4-2 with TRBJ1-2; D may be TRBD1 (5 bases). CDR3 bases: TGTGCCAGCAGCCAAGATGTCGGTCAGGGTTTCAGTGGCTACACCTTC. Translation: CASSQDVGQGFSGYTF.